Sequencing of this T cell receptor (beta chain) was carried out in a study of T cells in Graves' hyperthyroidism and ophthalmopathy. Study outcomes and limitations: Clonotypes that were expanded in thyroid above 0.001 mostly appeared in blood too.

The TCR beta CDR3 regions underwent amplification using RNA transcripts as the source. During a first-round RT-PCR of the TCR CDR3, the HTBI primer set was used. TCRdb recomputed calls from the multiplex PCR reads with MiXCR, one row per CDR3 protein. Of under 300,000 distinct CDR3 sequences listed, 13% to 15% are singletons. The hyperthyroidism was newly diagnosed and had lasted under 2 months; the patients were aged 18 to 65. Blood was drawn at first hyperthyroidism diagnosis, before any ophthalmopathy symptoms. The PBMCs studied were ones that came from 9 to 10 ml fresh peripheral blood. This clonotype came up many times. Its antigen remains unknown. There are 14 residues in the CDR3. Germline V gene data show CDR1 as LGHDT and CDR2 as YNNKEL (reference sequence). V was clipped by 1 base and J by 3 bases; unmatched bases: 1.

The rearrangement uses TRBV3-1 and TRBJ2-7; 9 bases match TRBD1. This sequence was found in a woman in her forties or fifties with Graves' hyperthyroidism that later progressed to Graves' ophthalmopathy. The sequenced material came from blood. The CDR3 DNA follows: TGTGCCAGCAGCCAAGTGGACAGGGGCTACGAGCAGTACTTC. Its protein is CASSQVDRGYEQYF.